The rows below give T cell receptor beta chains drawn from one sample of a study of blood T cells in healthy people across ages. Each CDR3 protein gets one entry after TCRdb re-called the 5' RACE reads with MiXCR. The sample includes approximately 900,000 distinct CDR3 sequences, 25% to 30% of them seen just once. The data were also submitted as part of a second study, on T cells of mothers and their children.

Sequencing used blood. The receptors originated from a woman in her forties in good health. The CDR3 runs from the conserved cysteine through the conserved F or W. The D gene is left open where the match is weak. Clone size, where shown, is once, few, many, or a class for clones that have expanded.

V: TRBV3-1
D: NA
size: NA
J: TRBJ2-1
CDR3: CASSQEAEQFF
DNA: TGTGCCAGCAGCCAAGAGGCCGAGCAGTTCTTC

V: TRBV20-1
D: NA
size: few
J: TRBJ1-2
CDR3: CSAPRGGSNYGYTF
DNA: TGCAGTGCTCCCCGGGGGGGGTCTAACTATGGCTACACCTTC

V: TRBV6-5
D: TRBD2
size: many
J: TRBJ2-7
CDR3: CASSYSSGGSYEQYF
DNA: TGTGCCAGCAGTTACTCTAGCGGGGGCTCCTACGAGCAGTACTTC

V: TRBV9
D: NA
size: NA
J: TRBJ2-3
CDR3: CASSERGTDTQYF
DNA: TGTGCCAGCAGCGAGCGGGGCACAGATACGCAGTATTTT

V: TRBV7-3
D: NA
size: NA
J: TRBJ2-7
CDR3: CASRPGGGRGEQYF
DNA: TGTGCCAGCAGGCCTGGAGGGGGGCGCGGAGAGCAGTACTTC

V: TRBV5-1
D: NA
size: NA
J: TRBJ1-1
CDR3: CVSSLDSGPPEAFF
DNA: TGCGTCAGCAGCTTGGATTCCGGACCCCCTGAAGCTTTCTTT

V: TRBV28
D: NA
size: few
J: TRBJ2-6
CDR3: CASSFALPGAISGANVLTF
DNA: TGTGCCAGCAGTTTCGCCTTACCGGGGGCGATCTCTGGGGCCAACGTCCTGACTTTC

V: TRBV28
D: NA
size: NA
J: TRBJ2-5
CDR3: CASSLRGASLETQYF
DNA: TGTGCCAGCAGTTTACGGGGGGCGTCCTTGGAGACCCAGTACTTC

V: TRBV12-3/TRBV12-4
D: TRBD1
size: NA
J: TRBJ1-5
CDR3: CASSAGQGVPGLINQPQHF
DNA: TGTGCCAGCAGCGCGGGACAGGGGGTCCCGGGGCTGATTAATCAGCCCCAGCATTTT

V: TRBV9
D: NA
size: few
J: TRBJ2-3
CDR3: CASNGGDTTDTQYF
DNA: TGTGCCAGTAATGGGGGGGACACTACAGATACGCAGTATTTT

V: TRBV27
D: NA
size: NA
J: TRBJ2-7
CDR3: CAGSLGVTYEQYF
DNA: TGTGCCGGCAGTTTGGGCGTCACCTACGAGCAGTACTTC

V: TRBV27
D: TRBD2
size: many
J: TRBJ2-3
CDR3: CASRTGTRGIMGSDTQYF
DNA: TGTGCCAGCCGAACCGGGACTAGAGGGATCATGGGGAGTGATACGCAGTATTTT

V: TRBV27
D: NA
size: NA
J: TRBJ2-7
CDR3: CASSLSQRLGYEQYF
DNA: TGTGCCAGCAGTTTATCCCAGCGATTAGGATACGAGCAGTACTTC

V: TRBV14
D: NA
size: once
J: TRBJ2-1
CDR3: CASSQWGGPCNEQFF
DNA: TGTGCCAGCAGCCAGTGGGGGGGGCCCTGCAATGAGCAGTTCTTC

V: TRBV5-1
D: TRBD1
size: NA
J: TRBJ2-3
CDR3: CASSLALDRVADTQYF
DNA: TGCGCCAGCAGCTTGGCTTTGGACAGGGTGGCAGATACGCAGTATTTT

V: TRBV7-2
D: NA
size: NA
J: TRBJ2-7
CDR3: CASSLVGNQMADEQYF
DNA: TGTGCCAGCAGCTTAGTTGGTAATCAGATGGCGGACGAGCAGTACTTC

V: TRBV16
D: TRBD2
size: NA
J: TRBJ2-1
CDR3: CASSQSKRGLAQNNEQFF
DNA: TGTGCCAGCAGCCAATCGAAGCGGGGACTAGCCCAAAACAATGAGCAGTTCTTC

V: TRBV7-8
D: NA
size: few
J: TRBJ2-7
CDR3: CASSFAESYEQYF
DNA: TGTGCCAGCAGCTTTGCAGAGTCCTACGAGCAGTACTTC

V: TRBV10-3
D: TRBD1
size: NA
J: TRBJ2-3
CDR3: CAISADRGGADTQYF
DNA: TGTGCCATCAGTGCCGACAGGGGTGGGGCAGATACGCAGTATTTT

V: TRBV7-2
D: NA
size: many
J: TRBJ2-1
CDR3: CASSLGGAVNNEQFF
DNA: TGTGCCAGCAGCTTAGGGGGGGCCGTCAACAATGAGCAGTTCTTC

V: TRBV20-1
D: TRBD2
size: many
J: TRBJ2-5
CDR3: CSIPERGLETQYF
DNA: TGCAGTATTCCGGAGCGGGGGCTGGAGACCCAGTACTTC

V: TRBV7-7
D: TRBD2
size: many
J: TRBJ2-5
CDR3: CASSGGLAETQYF
DNA: TGTGCTAGCAGCGGGGGACTAGCGGAGACCCAGTACTTC

V: TRBV5-4
D: NA
size: NA
J: TRBJ2-5
CDR3: CASSLRGLIGVQETQYF
DNA: TGTGCCAGCAGCTTGCGTGGGTTAATCGGGGTCCAAGAGACCCAGTACTTC

V: TRBV20-1
D: NA
size: NA
J: TRBJ2-7
CDR3: CSARPPTAYEQYF
DNA: TGCAGTGCTAGACCCCCGACAGCATACGAGCAGTACTTC

V: TRBV12-3/TRBV12-4
D: TRBD1
size: NA
J: TRBJ2-7
CDR3: CASSLAAGGPHEQYF
DNA: TGTGCCAGCAGTTTAGCGGCAGGGGGTCCCCACGAGCAGTACTTC

V: TRBV28
D: NA
size: many
J: TRBJ2-4
CDR3: CASIGLAKNIQYF
DNA: TGTGCCAGCATTGGTCTGGCCAAAAACATTCAGTACTTC

V: TRBV6-5
D: NA
size: NA
J: TRBJ2-7
CDR3: CASSYFYRDRDAGTSYEQYF
DNA: TGTGCCAGCAGTTACTTTTACCGGGACAGGGATGCCGGGACTAGCTACGAGCAGTACTTC

V: TRBV28
D: TRBD1
size: NA
J: TRBJ1-2
CDR3: CASSLSGQALSAGYTF
DNA: TGTGCCAGCAGTTTATCGGGACAGGCCTTATCGGCTGGCTACACCTTC

V: TRBV12-3/TRBV12-4
D: TRBD1
size: few
J: TRBJ2-1
CDR3: CASSTYRGGSYNEQFF
DNA: TGTGCCAGCAGCACCTACAGGGGTGGGTCCTACAATGAGCAGTTCTTC

V: TRBV7-8
D: NA
size: few
J: TRBJ2-3
CDR3: CASSGWLGGTDTQYF
DNA: TGTGCCAGCTCAGGGTGGTTGGGGGGCACAGATACGCAGTATTTT

V: TRBV9
D: TRBD2
size: many
J: TRBJ2-1
CDR3: CASSAGLARSSYNEQFF
DNA: TGTGCCAGCAGCGCGGGACTAGCCAGGAGCTCCTACAATGAGCAGTTCTTC

V: TRBV5-1
D: NA
size: NA
J: TRBJ1-5
CDR3: CASSLVAGDPNQPQHF
DNA: TGCGCCAGCAGCTTGGTTGCGGGGGACCCTAATCAGCCCCAGCATTTT

V: TRBV20-1
D: NA
size: few
J: TRBJ2-6
CDR3: CSARGIAGANVLTF
DNA: TGCAGTGCTAGGGGTATAGCTGGGGCCAACGTCCTGACTTTC

V: TRBV6-6
D: NA
size: NA
J: TRBJ2-7
CDR3: CVSSYPALHEQYF
DNA: TGTGTCAGCAGTTACCCTGCGTTACACGAGCAGTACTTC

V: TRBV5-1
D: NA
size: NA
J: TRBJ1-1
CDR3: CASSLSPPRSNTEAFF
DNA: TGCGCCAGCAGCTTGTCACCCCCGCGGAGTAACACTGAAGCTTTCTTT

V: TRBV3-1
D: NA
size: few
J: TRBJ2-7
CDR3: CASSLRGLGSYEQYF
DNA: TGTGCCAGCAGTCTCCGGGGGTTGGGGTCCTACGAGCAGTACTTC

V: TRBV18
D: NA
size: NA
J: TRBJ2-2
CDR3: CASSLKAAGPNTGELFF
DNA: TGTGCCAGCTCACTCAAGGCGGCAGGGCCGAACACCGGGGAGCTGTTTTTT

V: TRBV6-2/TRBV6-3
D: NA
size: NA
J: TRBJ2-5
CDR3: CASSNPSRSQETQYF
DNA: TGTGCCAGCAGTAACCCCTCCCGGTCGCAAGAGACCCAGTACTTC

V: TRBV21-1
D: NA
size: NA
J: TRBJ2-3
CDR3: CASQRECTDTQYF
DNA: TGTGCCAGTCAGCGGGAATGCACAGATACGCAGTATTTT

V: TRBV7-2
D: NA
size: NA
J: TRBJ2-7
CDR3: CASSDRRGLYEQYF
DNA: TGTGCCAGCAGCGACAGGAGGGGACTTTACGAGCAGTACTTC

V: TRBV10-3
D: NA
size: NA
J: TRBJ1-3
CDR3: CAIGRGPGDSGNTVYF
DNA: TGTGCCATCGGGCGGGGGCCGGGGGATTCTGGAAACACCGTATATTTT

V: TRBV14
D: TRBD1
size: NA
J: TRBJ2-5
CDR3: CAGTGAEETQYF
DNA: TGTGCCGGGACAGGGGCGGAGGAGACCCAGTACTTC

V: TRBV7-9
D: TRBD1
size: few
J: TRBJ1-2
CDR3: CASSVLVTGDYGYTF
DNA: TGTGCCAGCAGCGTCCTAGTGACAGGGGACTATGGCTACACCTTC

V: TRBV7-8
D: NA
size: NA
J: TRBJ1-3
CDR3: CASTPVSGRPGNTIYF
DNA: TGTGCCAGCACCCCAGTATCGGGGCGTCCTGGAAACACCATATATTTT

V: TRBV29-1
D: TRBD1
size: few
J: TRBJ2-1
CDR3: CSVEDPRQGRGDEQFF
DNA: TGCAGCGTTGAAGACCCTAGACAGGGGCGGGGCGATGAGCAGTTCTTC

V: TRBV20-1
D: NA
size: once
J: TRBJ2-7
CDR3: CSAPAIPLFHEQYF
DNA: TGCAGTGCTCCCGCCATCCCTCTGTTCCACGAGCAGTACTTC

V: TRBV5-1
D: TRBD1
size: NA
J: TRBJ2-1
CDR3: CASSSADRGGDEQFF
DNA: TGCGCCAGCAGCTCGGCGGACAGGGGAGGAGATGAGCAGTTCTTC

V: TRBV5-1
D: TRBD1
size: few
J: TRBJ2-7
CDR3: CASSLGSSDRVYEQYF
DNA: TGCGCCAGCAGCTTGGGGTCATCGGACAGGGTTTACGAGCAGTACTTC

V: TRBV9
D: NA
size: NA
J: TRBJ2-1
CDR3: CASSVGGGQFYNEQFF
DNA: TGTGCCAGCAGCGTAGGCGGGGGCCAATTCTACAATGAGCAGTTCTTC

V: TRBV4-3
D: NA
size: few
J: TRBJ2-6
CDR3: CASSQGHLRASGANVLTF
DNA: TGCGCCAGCAGCCAAGGACACCTTAGGGCCTCTGGGGCCAACGTCCTGACTTTC

V: TRBV28
D: NA
size: few
J: TRBJ1-1
CDR3: CASSLRGGAAEAFF
DNA: TGTGCCAGCAGTTTGAGAGGGGGGGCTGCTGAAGCTTTCTTT

V: TRBV16
D: NA
size: NA
J: TRBJ1-3
CDR3: CASSQLGASGNTIYF
DNA: TGTGCCAGCAGCCAATTAGGTGCCTCTGGAAACACCATATATTTT

V: TRBV28
D: TRBD2
size: NA
J: TRBJ2-1
CDR3: CAGSPWGAGGINEQFF
DNA: TGTGCCGGCAGTCCCTGGGGAGCGGGGGGAATCAATGAGCAGTTCTTC

V: TRBV25-1
D: NA
size: few
J: TRBJ2-7
CDR3: CASSGGQLFYEQYF
DNA: TGTGCCAGCAGCGGAGGACAGCTTTTCTACGAGCAGTACTTC

V: TRBV29-1
D: TRBD2
size: many
J: TRBJ2-2
CDR3: CSVRASGGITGELFF
DNA: TGCAGCGTTCGAGCTAGCGGGGGGATTACCGGGGAGCTGTTTTTT

V: TRBV6-4
D: TRBD2
size: NA
J: TRBJ2-3
CDR3: CASSETSGGGDAQYF
DNA: TGTGCCAGCAGTGAGACTAGCGGGGGAGGAGACGCGCAGTATTTT

V: TRBV4-2
D: NA
size: many
J: TRBJ1-2
CDR3: CASSQDGGYGYTF
DNA: TGTGCCAGCAGCCAAGATGGGGGATATGGCTACACCTTC

V: TRBV7-9
D: TRBD2
size: many
J: TRBJ2-7
CDR3: CASSLEVAGYRYEQYF
DNA: TGTGCCAGCAGCTTAGAAGTAGCGGGGTATCGCTACGAGCAGTACTTC